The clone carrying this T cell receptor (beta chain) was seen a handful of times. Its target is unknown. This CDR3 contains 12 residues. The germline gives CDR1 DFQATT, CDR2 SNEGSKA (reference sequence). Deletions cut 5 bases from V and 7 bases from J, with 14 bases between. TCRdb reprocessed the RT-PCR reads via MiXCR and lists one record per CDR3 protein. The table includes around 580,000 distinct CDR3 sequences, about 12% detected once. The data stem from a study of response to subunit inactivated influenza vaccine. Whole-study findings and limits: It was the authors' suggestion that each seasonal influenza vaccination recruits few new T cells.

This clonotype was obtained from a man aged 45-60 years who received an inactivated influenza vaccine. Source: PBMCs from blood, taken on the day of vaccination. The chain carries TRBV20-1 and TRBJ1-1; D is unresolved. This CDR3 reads CSAPLGGGEAFF. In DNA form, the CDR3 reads TGCAGTGCTCCCCTAGGAGGCGGTGAAGCTTTCTTT.